Listed below are T cell receptor beta chains from one sample, sequenced in a study of identical twins. TCRdb independently ran MiXCR on the 5' RACE reads; one entry per CDR3 protein. The data hold 510,000 or so distinct CDR3 sequences, with approximately 14% observed a single time. This sample was shared with a second study, whose subject was yellow fever vaccine responses in identical twins.

Sequenced input: CD4+ T cells sorted from blood. The receptor set was obtained from a woman aged 18-35 years in good health. Each CDR3 is given with its conserved first and last residue. D genes are given only for firm matches. Only some rows state a clone size, as once, few, many or a class for expanded clones.

size: -; D: TRBD2; J: TRBJ2-1; V: TRBV11-1; length: 15; CDR3: CASSSGLAMNYEQFF; DNA: TGTGCCAGCAGCTCCGGACTAGCCATGAACTATGAGCAGTTCTTC
size: -; D: -; J: TRBJ2-2; V: TRBV5-1; length: 15; CDR3: CASSLAVEVVGELFF; DNA: TGCGCCAGCAGCTTGGCCGTGGAGGTAGTCGGGGAGCTGTTTTTT
size: -; D: TRBD2; J: TRBJ2-5; V: TRBV20-1; length: 16; CDR3: CSAGLSGGARTETQYF; DNA: TGCAGTGCTGGCCTTAGCGGGGGGGCCAGGACAGAGACCCAGTACTTC
size: few; D: TRBD2; J: TRBJ2-3; V: TRBV7-6; length: 16; CDR3: CASSLVGAGTADTQYF; DNA: TGTGCCAGCAGCTTAGTGGGAGCGGGGACTGCAGATACGCAGTATTTT
size: -; D: -; J: TRBJ2-3; V: TRBV20-1; length: 13; CDR3: CSARVGQTDTQYF; DNA: TGCAGTGCTAGAGTTGGACAGACAGATACGCAGTATTTT
size: -; D: -; J: TRBJ2-1; V: TRBV14; length: 16; CDR3: CASSQANRIIHNEQFF; DNA: TGTGCCAGCAGCCAAGCAAACAGGATCATCCACAATGAGCAGTTCTTC
size: many; D: TRBD2; J: TRBJ2-5; V: TRBV4-2; length: 17; CDR3: CASSQDRGGRAGETQYF; DNA: TGTGCCAGCAGCCAAGATAGGGGTGGGAGGGCCGGAGAGACCCAGTACTTC
size: -; D: -; J: TRBJ2-3; V: TRBV4-1; length: 15; CDR3: CASSQWRDSTDTQYF; DNA: TGCGCCAGCAGCCAATGGCGGGATAGCACAGATACGCAGTATTTT
size: -; D: -; J: TRBJ2-6; V: TRBV12-3/TRBV12-4; length: 15; CDR3: CASSPGRSGANVLTF; DNA: TGTGCCAGCAGTCCGGGGAGATCTGGGGCCAACGTCCTGACTTTC
size: few; D: -; J: TRBJ2-3; V: TRBV5-1; length: 15; CDR3: CASSPTGDWTDTQYF; DNA: TGCGCCAGCAGCCCGACGGGGGATTGGACAGATACGCAGTATTTT
size: few; D: -; J: TRBJ2-1; V: TRBV5-1; length: 16; CDR3: CASSRGGGGVVHEQFF; DNA: TGCGCCAGCAGCAGGGGGGGAGGCGGGGTAGTCCATGAGCAGTTCTTC
size: -; D: -; J: TRBJ2-7; V: TRBV2; length: 14; CDR3: CASSTRDGSYEQYF; DNA: TGTGCCAGCAGTACCCGGGACGGCTCCTACGAGCAGTACTTC
size: once; D: -; J: TRBJ2-5; V: TRBV12-3/TRBV12-4; length: 13; CDR3: CASTWGPKETQYF; DNA: TGTGCCAGCACCTGGGGGCCGAAGGAGACCCAGTACTTC
size: few; D: -; J: TRBJ2-3; V: TRBV24-1; length: 14; CDR3: CATSDTGKGDTQYF; DNA: TGTGCCACCAGTGATACGGGGAAGGGAGATACGCAGTATTTT
size: many; D: -; J: TRBJ1-5; V: TRBV20-1; length: 9; CDR3: CSAGQPQHF; DNA: TGCAGTGCTGGCCAGCCCCAGCATTTT
size: -; D: -; J: TRBJ1-1; V: TRBV12-3/TRBV12-4; length: 13; CDR3: CASRSRGSTEAFF; DNA: TGTGCCAGCAGGTCGCGGGGGAGCACTGAAGCTTTCTTT
size: -; D: -; J: TRBJ1-1; V: TRBV9; length: 15; CDR3: CASSVEAGLNTEAFF; DNA: TGTGCCAGCAGCGTAGAGGCGGGGCTGAACACTGAAGCTTTCTTT
size: few; D: -; J: TRBJ1-4; V: TRBV5-1; length: 15; CDR3: CASSRSGPNNEKLFF; DNA: TGCGCCAGCAGCAGATCGGGTCCTAATAATGAAAAACTGTTTTTT
size: few; D: TRBD2; J: TRBJ2-1; V: TRBV12-3/TRBV12-4; length: 15; CDR3: CASTSGTSGPNEQFF; DNA: TGTGCCAGCACCTCCGGGACTAGCGGTCCCAATGAGCAGTTCTTC
size: many; D: TRBD2; J: TRBJ2-2; V: TRBV3-1; length: 16; CDR3: CASSRLSGANTGELFF; DNA: TGTGCCAGCAGCCGATTAAGCGGGGCGAACACCGGGGAGCTGTTTTTT
size: few; D: -; J: TRBJ1-3; V: TRBV29-1; length: 15; CDR3: CSVVGDPNSGNTIYF; DNA: TGCAGCGTTGTTGGGGACCCCAACTCTGGAAACACCATATATTTT
size: -; D: TRBD1; J: TRBJ1-4; V: TRBV12-3/TRBV12-4; length: 14; CDR3: CASSSTGGVEKLFF; DNA: TGTGCCAGCAGCTCTACAGGGGGGGTTGAAAAACTGTTTTTT
size: -; D: TRBD1; J: TRBJ1-1; V: TRBV5-1; length: 16; CDR3: CASSNFGKDRGLGAFF; DNA: TGCGCCAGCAGTAATTTTGGCAAAGACAGGGGTTTGGGAGCTTTCTTT
size: -; D: TRBD2; J: TRBJ2-3; V: TRBV3-1; length: 15; CDR3: CASSHLAGRTDTQYF; DNA: TGTGCCAGCAGCCACCTAGCGGGGCGCACAGATACGCAGTATTTT
size: -; D: TRBD1; J: TRBJ1-4; V: TRBV6-5; length: 17; CDR3: CASSYGTGGFYKEKLFF; DNA: TGTGCCAGCAGTTACGGGACAGGCGGTTTTTATAAAGAAAAACTGTTTTTT
size: few; D: -; J: TRBJ2-2; V: TRBV3-1; length: 14; CDR3: CASSPLQGTGELFF; DNA: TGTGCCAGCAGCCCACTCCAGGGCACCGGGGAGCTGTTTTTT
size: -; D: -; J: TRBJ2-1; V: TRBV7-6; length: 13; CDR3: CASSVDETGEQFF; DNA: TGTGCCAGCAGCGTCGATGAGACCGGTGAGCAGTTCTTC
size: -; D: -; J: TRBJ2-1; V: TRBV7-9; length: 14; CDR3: CASRLAGSQNEQFF; DNA: TGTGCCAGCAGATTAGCAGGGAGTCAGAATGAGCAGTTCTTC
size: -; D: -; J: TRBJ2-5; V: TRBV5-1; length: 14; CDR3: CASSFGTDPETQYF; DNA: TGCGCCAGCAGCTTCGGGACGGACCCAGAGACCCAGTACTTC
size: few; D: TRBD2; J: TRBJ2-3; V: TRBV11-2; length: 15; CDR3: CASTGTSGFTDTQYF; DNA: TGTGCCAGCACTGGGACTAGCGGGTTCACAGATACGCAGTATTTT
size: few; D: -; J: TRBJ1-2; V: TRBV3-1; length: 16; CDR3: CASSQVLLGTNYGYTF; DNA: TGTGCCAGCAGCCAAGTGCTCCTCGGGACGAACTATGGCTACACCTTC
size: -; D: -; J: TRBJ2-1; V: TRBV7-2; length: 13; CDR3: CASSRLRGPEQFF; DNA: TGTGCCAGCAGCCGACTCCGGGGGCCTGAGCAGTTCTTC
size: -; D: -; J: TRBJ2-2; V: TRBV10-3; length: 15; CDR3: CAISERPTDTGELFF; DNA: TGTGCCATCAGTGAGAGACCCACGGACACCGGGGAGCTGTTTTTT
size: few; D: -; J: TRBJ2-3; V: TRBV24-1; length: 17; CDR3: CATSDPLGGTSPDTQYF; DNA: TGTGCCACCAGTGATCCCCTGGGGGGTACCTCCCCAGATACGCAGTATTTT
size: -; D: -; J: TRBJ2-6; V: TRBV14; length: 18; CDR3: CASSQVRFSRGVANVLTF; DNA: TGTGCCAGCAGCCAAGTTAGATTTAGTAGAGGTGTGGCCAACGTCCTGACTTTC
size: -; D: TRBD2; J: TRBJ2-1; V: TRBV11-2; length: 12; CDR3: CASSITSGEQFF; DNA: TGTGCCAGCAGCATAACTAGCGGGGAGCAGTTCTTC
size: -; D: -; J: TRBJ2-2; V: TRBV7-8; length: 14; CDR3: CASSLEGIAGELFF; DNA: TGTGCCAGCAGCTTGGAGGGGATCGCCGGGGAGCTGTTTTTT
size: few; D: -; J: TRBJ2-6; V: TRBV4-1; length: 13; CDR3: CASSPRTYNVLTF; DNA: TGCGCCAGCAGCCCACGGACCTACAACGTCCTGACTTTC
size: -; D: TRBD1; J: TRBJ2-2; V: TRBV2; length: 17; CDR3: CARKGQEMVGDTGELFF; DNA: TGTGCCAGGAAGGGACAGGAAATGGTTGGCGACACCGGGGAGCTGTTTTTT
size: -; D: -; J: TRBJ1-5; V: TRBV14; length: 16; CDR3: CASSQETETLNQPQHF; DNA: TGTGCCAGCAGCCAAGAAACAGAAACTCTCAATCAGCCCCAGCATTTT
size: -; D: TRBD2; J: TRBJ2-1; V: TRBV4-1; length: 18; CDR3: CASSQGDGLAGNYNEQFF; DNA: TGCGCCAGCAGCCAAGGGGACGGACTAGCGGGGAACTACAATGAGCAGTTCTTC
size: few; D: TRBD1; J: TRBJ2-2; V: TRBV5-1; length: 16; CDR3: CASSLGQGIPTGELFF; DNA: TGCGCCAGCAGCTTGGGACAGGGGATTCCTACCGGGGAGCTGTTTTTT
size: few; D: -; J: TRBJ1-1; V: TRBV3-1; length: 15; CDR3: CASSQSPGLNTEAFF; DNA: TGTGCCAGCAGCCAATCCCCAGGTTTGAACACTGAAGCTTTCTTT
size: few; D: -; J: TRBJ2-7; V: TRBV7-3; length: 13; CDR3: CASSLVQFHEQYF; DNA: TGTGCCAGCAGCTTAGTCCAGTTCCACGAGCAGTACTTC
size: few; D: -; J: TRBJ1-3; V: TRBV5-1; length: 16; CDR3: CASSLSSLHSGNTIYF; DNA: TGCGCCAGCAGCTTGTCGTCCCTCCACTCTGGAAACACCATATATTTT
size: few; D: -; J: TRBJ1-3; V: TRBV28; length: 15; CDR3: CASTSGTDFGNTIYF; DNA: TGTGCCAGTACTTCCGGGACCGACTTTGGAAACACCATATATTTT
size: few; D: TRBD1; J: TRBJ2-1; V: TRBV6-1; length: 16; CDR3: CASTKQGLSSYNEQFF; DNA: TGTGCCAGCACCAAACAGGGGCTTTCCTCCTACAATGAGCAGTTCTTC
size: -; D: -; J: TRBJ1-2; V: TRBV15; length: 13; CDR3: CATSEGSAYGYTF; DNA: TGTGCCACCAGCGAGGGGTCTGCCTATGGCTACACCTTC
size: -; D: -; J: TRBJ2-7; V: TRBV6-1; length: 15; CDR3: CASSRTGNIGGEQYF; DNA: TGTGCCAGCAGCCGTACAGGAAACATAGGCGGCGAGCAGTACTTC
size: few; D: -; J: TRBJ1-2; V: TRBV13; length: 14; CDR3: CASSLGRQNYGYTF; DNA: TGTGCCAGCAGCTTAGGTCGACAGAACTATGGCTACACCTTC
size: few; D: -; J: TRBJ2-1; V: TRBV7-6; length: 14; CDR3: CASSFEADNNEQFF; DNA: TGTGCCAGCAGCTTTGAAGCAGACAACAATGAGCAGTTCTTC
size: few; D: TRBD1; J: TRBJ1-4; V: TRBV5-1; length: 15; CDR3: CASSLARGISEKLFF; DNA: TGCGCCAGCAGCTTGGCCAGGGGGATAAGCGAAAAACTGTTTTTT
size: -; D: -; J: TRBJ2-1; V: TRBV7-8; length: 16; CDR3: CASSQRTSLSYNEQFF; DNA: TGTGCCAGCAGCCAGCGTACTAGCCTATCCTACAATGAGCAGTTCTTC
size: -; D: TRBD1; J: TRBJ2-5; V: TRBV29-1; length: 15; CDR3: CSASPGTGGTETQYF; DNA: TGCAGCGCCTCACCCGGGACAGGGGGCACAGAGACCCAGTACTTC
size: -; D: -; J: TRBJ2-1; V: TRBV3-1; length: 12; CDR3: CASSQGRGEQFF; DNA: TGTGCCAGCAGCCAGGGGCGCGGTGAGCAGTTCTTC
size: -; D: -; J: TRBJ2-1; V: TRBV20-1; length: 13; CDR3: CSVLSLTYNEQFF; DNA: TGCAGTGTTCTAAGCCTCACCTACAATGAGCAGTTCTTC
size: -; D: -; J: TRBJ1-2; V: TRBV5-1; length: 17; CDR3: CASSLATGSRSDYGYTF; DNA: TGCGCCAGCAGCTTGGCCACGGGGTCCAGGTCGGACTATGGCTACACCTTC
size: many; D: TRBD2; J: TRBJ2-1; V: TRBV12-3/TRBV12-4; length: 15; CDR3: CASSLTSGHYNEQFF; DNA: TGTGCCAGCAGTTTGACTAGCGGGCACTACAATGAGCAGTTCTTC
size: many; D: TRBD1; J: TRBJ2-1; V: TRBV7-9; length: 14; CDR3: CASSTTGVYNEQFF; DNA: TGTGCCAGCAGCACGACAGGGGTCTACAATGAGCAGTTCTTC
size: -; D: -; J: TRBJ1-1; V: TRBV20-1; length: 13; CDR3: CSAKTPTNTEAFF; DNA: TGCAGTGCGAAAACTCCAACCAACACTGAAGCTTTCTTT